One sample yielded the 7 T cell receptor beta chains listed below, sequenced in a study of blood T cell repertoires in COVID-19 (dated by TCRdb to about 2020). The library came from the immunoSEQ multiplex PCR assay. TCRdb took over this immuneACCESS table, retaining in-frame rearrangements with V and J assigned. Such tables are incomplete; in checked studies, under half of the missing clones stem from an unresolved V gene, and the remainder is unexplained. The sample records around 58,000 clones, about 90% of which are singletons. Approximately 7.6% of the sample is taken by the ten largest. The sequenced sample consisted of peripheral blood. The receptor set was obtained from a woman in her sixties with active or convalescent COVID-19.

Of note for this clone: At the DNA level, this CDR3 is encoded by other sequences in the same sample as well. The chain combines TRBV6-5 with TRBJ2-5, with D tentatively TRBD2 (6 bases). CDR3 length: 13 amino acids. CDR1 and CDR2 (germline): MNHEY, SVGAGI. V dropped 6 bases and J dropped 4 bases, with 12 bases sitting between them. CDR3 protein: CASSSTSSETQYF. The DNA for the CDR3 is TGTGCCAGCAGCAGCACTAGCTCAGAGACCCAGTACTTC.

CDR3 residues: CASSFEREPNEKLFF. CDR3 DNA: TGTGCCAGCAGTTTTGAGAGGGAACCTAATGAAAAACTGTTTTTT. The chain links TRBV28 to TRBJ1-4, with D hard to call. V was clipped by 3 bases and J by 3 bases, with 11 bases between them. The length of the CDR3 is 15 residues. In germline, CDR1 is MDHEN, CDR2 SYDVKM.

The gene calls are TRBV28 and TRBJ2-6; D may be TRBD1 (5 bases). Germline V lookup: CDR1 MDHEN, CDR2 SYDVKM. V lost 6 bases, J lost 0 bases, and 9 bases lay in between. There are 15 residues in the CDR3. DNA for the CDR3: TGTGCCAGCAGAAGACAGCCCTCTGGGGCCAACGTCCTGACTTTC. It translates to CASRRQPSGANVLTF.

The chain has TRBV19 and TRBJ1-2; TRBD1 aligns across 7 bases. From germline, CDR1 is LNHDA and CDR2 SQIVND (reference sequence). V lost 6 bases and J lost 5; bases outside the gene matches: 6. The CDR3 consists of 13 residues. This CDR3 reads CASRDGTAYGYTF. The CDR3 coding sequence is TGTGCCAGTAGGGATGGGACAGCTTATGGCTACACCTTC.

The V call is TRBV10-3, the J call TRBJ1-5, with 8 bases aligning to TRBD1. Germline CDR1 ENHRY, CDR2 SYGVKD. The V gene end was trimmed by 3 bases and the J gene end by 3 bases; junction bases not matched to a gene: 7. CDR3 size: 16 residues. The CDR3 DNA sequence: TGTGCCATCAGTGATGACAGGGGATCGCCCAATCAGCCCCAGCATTTT. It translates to CAISDDRGSPNQPQHF.

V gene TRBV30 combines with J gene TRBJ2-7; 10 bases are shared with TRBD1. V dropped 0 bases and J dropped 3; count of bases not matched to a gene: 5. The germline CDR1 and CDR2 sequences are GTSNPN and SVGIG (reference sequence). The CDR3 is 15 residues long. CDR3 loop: CAWSVKTGGSYEQYF. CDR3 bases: TGTGCCTGGAGTGTAAAGACAGGGGGCAGCTACGAGCAGTACTTC.

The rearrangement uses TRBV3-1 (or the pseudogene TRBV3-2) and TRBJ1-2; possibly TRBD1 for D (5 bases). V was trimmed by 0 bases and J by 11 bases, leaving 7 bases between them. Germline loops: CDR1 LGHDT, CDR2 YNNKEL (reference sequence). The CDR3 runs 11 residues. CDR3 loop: CASSQEGRYTF. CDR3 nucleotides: TGTGCCAGCAGCCAAGAGGGGCGGTACACCTTC.